These T cell receptor beta chains were read from a single sample in a study of T cell changes during pregnancy in multiple sclerosis. Measured with immunoSEQ multiplex PCR; TCRdb has only the in-frame clones, and not every one. The data show roughly 43,000 clones, just over 90% seen once. Here the sequenced sample was CD4+ T cells from peripheral blood mononuclear cells, taken in the third trimester of pregnancy. These receptors were collected from a female donor with multiple sclerosis, enrolled in a pregnancy study. Each CDR3 is given with its conserved first and last residue. Fields, in order: V gene, J gene, clone size, CDR3 protein. Rows may omit the clone size; those that give it use once, few, many or a size class.

v_call: TRBV2; j_call: TRBJ1-1; clone_size: -; cdr3_aa: CASSDGYRGQRTEAFF
v_call: TRBV27; j_call: TRBJ2-7; clone_size: -; cdr3_aa: CASSTGGGAYEQYF
v_call: TRBV19; j_call: TRBJ1-2; clone_size: -; cdr3_aa: CATSTGGGGLGYTF
v_call: TRBV5-1; j_call: TRBJ1-1; clone_size: -; cdr3_aa: CASSLVAGAAEAFF
v_call: TRBV9; j_call: TRBJ2-3; clone_size: -; cdr3_aa: CASSAWTSLLLNTQYF
v_call: TRBV9; j_call: TRBJ2-2; clone_size: once; cdr3_aa: CASSPHPGGSSNTGELFF
v_call: TRBV15; j_call: TRBJ1-1; clone_size: -; cdr3_aa: CATSRDIGTGRGTEAFF
v_call: TRBV6-6; j_call: TRBJ2-7; clone_size: -; cdr3_aa: CASNSGEAYEQYF
v_call: TRBV28; j_call: TRBJ2-1; clone_size: -; cdr3_aa: CASSSQPTGLGNEQFF
v_call: TRBV9; j_call: TRBJ1-6; clone_size: -; cdr3_aa: CASSPSWGPNSPLHF
v_call: TRBV5-5; j_call: TRBJ2-1; clone_size: -; cdr3_aa: CASSLPLAGGRHEQFF
v_call: TRBV28; j_call: TRBJ1-1; clone_size: -; cdr3_aa: CASRRDRGQGWTEAFF
v_call: TRBV6-5; j_call: TRBJ1-1; clone_size: -; cdr3_aa: CASTLDRKNTEAFF
v_call: TRBV27; j_call: TRBJ2-7; clone_size: -; cdr3_aa: CASSTAAGWPGEQYF
v_call: TRBV6-5; j_call: TRBJ1-3; clone_size: -; cdr3_aa: CASSYSPGQAGNTIYF
v_call: TRBV7-2; j_call: TRBJ2-1; clone_size: -; cdr3_aa: CASSTTGMGSYNEQFF
v_call: TRBV11-2; j_call: TRBJ2-3; clone_size: -; cdr3_aa: CASSLGVASDTQYF
v_call: TRBV5-1; j_call: TRBJ2-7; clone_size: -; cdr3_aa: CASSRTGTEKYEQYF
v_call: TRBV7-2; j_call: TRBJ1-5; clone_size: once; cdr3_aa: CASSFGQSSQPQHF
v_call: TRBV5-1; j_call: TRBJ1-2; clone_size: -; cdr3_aa: CASSLVSGQPYGYTF
v_call: TRBV20-1; j_call: TRBJ1-1; clone_size: -; cdr3_aa: CSAELGGGAFF
v_call: TRBV9; j_call: TRBJ1-5; clone_size: -; cdr3_aa: CASSVSDSYNQPQHF
v_call: TRBV5-4; j_call: TRBJ1-6; clone_size: -; cdr3_aa: CASSSRSGYLRSDNSPLHF
v_call: TRBV11-3; j_call: TRBJ2-1; clone_size: -; cdr3_aa: CASSYKRESNEQFF
v_call: TRBV15; j_call: TRBJ1-5; clone_size: -; cdr3_aa: CATSRDVRGNQPQHF
v_call: TRBV7-6; j_call: TRBJ2-3; clone_size: -; cdr3_aa: CASSLSGGGGTDTQYF
v_call: TRBV14; j_call: TRBJ2-4; clone_size: -; cdr3_aa: CASSQDLQKNIQYF
v_call: TRBV9; j_call: TRBJ2-3; clone_size: -; cdr3_aa: CASSVLSGASDTQYF
v_call: TRBV19; j_call: TRBJ1-1; clone_size: -; cdr3_aa: CASRGDRVSTEAFF
v_call: TRBV7-2; j_call: TRBJ2-3; clone_size: -; cdr3_aa: CASSLVGLAGGRADTQYF
v_call: TRBV6-1; j_call: TRBJ1-5; clone_size: -; cdr3_aa: CASSERGSNQPQHF
v_call: TRBV19; j_call: TRBJ1-4; clone_size: -; cdr3_aa: CASKRGRAATNEKLFF
v_call: TRBV16; j_call: TRBJ1-4; clone_size: -; cdr3_aa: CASSQTTATNEKLFF
v_call: TRBV15; j_call: TRBJ1-1; clone_size: -; cdr3_aa: CATSRQGQNTEAFF
v_call: TRBV7-2; j_call: TRBJ1-2; clone_size: -; cdr3_aa: CASSPLRGQGGYGYTF
v_call: TRBV7-2; j_call: TRBJ1-5; clone_size: -; cdr3_aa: CASSLVGGGRSNQPQHF
v_call: TRBV18; j_call: TRBJ2-6; clone_size: -; cdr3_aa: CASSPGQGRSGANVLTF
v_call: TRBV11-2; j_call: TRBJ1-2; clone_size: few; cdr3_aa: CASSPRTGDYYGYTF
v_call: TRBV6-5; j_call: TRBJ1-1; clone_size: -; cdr3_aa: CASSYSDRVEAFF
v_call: TRBV4-2; j_call: TRBJ2-5; clone_size: -; cdr3_aa: CASSQASGGRETQYF
v_call: TRBV4-3; j_call: TRBJ1-6; clone_size: -; cdr3_aa: CASSQDLRPGEPLHF
v_call: TRBV7-9; j_call: TRBJ1-2; clone_size: -; cdr3_aa: CASSLERVAGYTF
v_call: TRBV2; j_call: TRBJ1-3; clone_size: -; cdr3_aa: CASSLDRVGNTIYF
v_call: TRBV5-1; j_call: TRBJ2-7; clone_size: -; cdr3_aa: CASARGGDGYEQYF
v_call: TRBV13; j_call: TRBJ1-4; clone_size: -; cdr3_aa: CASSSQGADGGEKLFF
v_call: TRBV30; j_call: TRBJ1-2; clone_size: -; cdr3_aa: CAWSGSGYTF
v_call: TRBV27; j_call: TRBJ2-1; clone_size: -; cdr3_aa: CASKSAGGSDEQFF
v_call: TRBV5-1; j_call: TRBJ1-1; clone_size: -; cdr3_aa: CASSRGQAVNTEAFF
v_call: TRBV6-1; j_call: -; clone_size: -; cdr3_aa: CASSDMGEGISEQYF
v_call: TRBV5-1; j_call: TRBJ1-1; clone_size: -; cdr3_aa: CASSPQTGGTEAFF
v_call: TRBV7-2; j_call: TRBJ1-1; clone_size: -; cdr3_aa: CASSIPGRRTEAFF
v_call: TRBV5-8; j_call: TRBJ2-5; clone_size: -; cdr3_aa: CASSLGRLAGSQETQYF
v_call: TRBV5-4; j_call: TRBJ2-1; clone_size: -; cdr3_aa: CASSLSRLAGDDNEQFF
v_call: TRBV29-1; j_call: TRBJ2-7; clone_size: -; cdr3_aa: CSVVGQGASYEQYF
v_call: TRBV29-1; j_call: TRBJ2-7; clone_size: -; cdr3_aa: CSVAYGQYYEQYF
v_call: TRBV5-5; j_call: TRBJ1-5; clone_size: -; cdr3_aa: CARSAGDNQPQHF
v_call: TRBV5-1; j_call: TRBJ2-1; clone_size: -; cdr3_aa: CASSFRESSYNEQFF
v_call: TRBV4-3; j_call: TRBJ2-5; clone_size: -; cdr3_aa: CASSFDRRETQYF
v_call: TRBV19; j_call: TRBJ1-2; clone_size: -; cdr3_aa: CASSSQEDYGYTF